The 20 T cell receptor beta chains given below trace back to one sample, sequenced in a study of OX40 agonist ivuxolimab in advanced cancers. The receptor library was made with the immunoSEQ multiplex PCR assay. TCRdb limited this immuneACCESS table to in-frame rearrangements with V and J called. A share of clones is missing; checked studies link under half to unresolved V genes, and the rest is unexplained. The sample table holds 40,000 to 50,000 clones, of which 70% to 90% were seen once. The ten largest clones capture more than 45% of the sample. The material sequenced was CD4+ or CD8+ T cells sorted from blood, taken in a trial of the OX40 agonist ivuxolimab. Receptors originate from an adult with an advanced solid tumor such as melanoma, head and neck, liver or kidney cancer.

The V gene is TRBV5-8, the J gene TRBJ1-1; possible D gene TRBD1, 5 bases. CDR1 and CDR2 from the germline V gene are SGHTS and YDEGEE. V lost 2 bases, J lost 0 bases, and 8 bases lay in between. The length of the CDR3 is 14 residues. The chain's CDR3 is CASSFPTVNTEAFF. The DNA for the CDR3 is TGTGCCAGCAGCTTTCCGACAGTGAACACTGAAGCTTTCTTT.

CDR3 bases: TGTGCCAGCAGCCAGGGGGAATTGACGGACTTCCTAGCCAAAAACATTCAGTACTTC. This encodes CASSQGELTDFLAKNIQYF. The rearrangement uses TRBV7-9 and TRBJ2-4; 7 bases agree with TRBD1. The CDR3 length is 19 residues. Per the germline V gene, CDR1 is SEHNR and CDR2 is FQNEAQ (reference sequence). V shed 5 bases, J shed 0 bases, and the junction held 16 bases outside the gene matches. The full variable domain, rest sourced from reference TRBV7-9 and TRBJ2-4, is DTGVSQNPRHKITKRGQNVTFRCDPISEHNRLYWYRQTLGQGPEFLTYFQNEAQLEKSRLLSDRFSAERPKGSFSTLEIQRTEQGDSAMYLCASSQGELTDFLAKNIQYFGAGTRLSVL.

This clone has just one count. J is TRBJ1-5 and V is TRBV28, with a tentative D call TRBD1 (6 bases). Trimming removed 5 bases from V and 4 bases from J, with 9 bases in between. Germline V gene sequence: CDR1 MDHEN, CDR2 SYDVKM. The CDR3 has 13 residues. CDR3 DNA sequence: TGTGCCAGCAGTCTGGGACATAATCAGCCCCAGCATTTT. It specifies CASSLGHNQPQHF.

The rearrangement joins TRBV27 to TRBJ2-3; a possible D gene is TRBD2 (5 bases). Trimming left V 2 bases short and J 0 bases short, with 9 bases between. The CDR3 length is 15 residues. Germline V CDR1 and CDR2: MNHEY, SMNVEV (reference sequence). The CDR3, as DNA: TGTGCCAGCAGTTTACGGGATACTAGCACAGATACGCAGTATTTT. It translates to CASSLRDTSTDTQYF.

This clone came up once. This rearrangement joins TRBV5-8 to TRBJ2-3; 7 nucleotides line up with TRBD1. The germline gives CDR1 SGHTS, CDR2 YDEGEE. Unmatched junction bases numbered 13, after V lost 0 bases and J lost 3 bases. This CDR3 region has 18 residues. In DNA, the CDR3 is TGTGCCAGCAGCTTGGCTTCAGGGGGTAATGCGGCGACAGATACGCAGTATTTT. It encodes CASSLASGGNAATDTQYF.

The rearrangement joins TRBV4-1 to TRBJ1-3, with 7 positions matching TRBD1. Germline V CDR1 and CDR2: MGHRA, YSYEKL. Trimming at V came to 5 bases and at J to 0 bases, leaving 16 bases not matched to a gene. CDR3 size: 19 residues. The CDR3: CASSDTEGAGTLSGNTIYF. Here the CDR3 DNA reads TGCGCCAGCAGCGATACCGAGGGGGCAGGGACCCTCTCTGGAAACACCATATATTTT.

V gene TRBV7-9 combines with J gene TRBJ2-1; tentative D call: TRBD2 (6 bases). This CDR3 contains 15 residues. Between the trimmed V and J ends, which lost 10 bases and 0 bases, there was a span of 16 bases. The germline V gene encodes CDR1 SEHNR and CDR2 FQNEAQ (reference sequence). The CDR3 region is CATSGGFFSYNEQFF. CDR3 DNA: TGTGCCACCAGTGGGGGGTTCTTCTCCTACAATGAGCAGTTCTTC.

The CDR3 loop reads CASSSQGQGVYEQYF. The CDR3 DNA reads TGTGCCAGCAGCTCACAGGGACAGGGGGTCTACGAGCAGTACTTC. This sequence joins TRBV7-3 and TRBJ2-7; 11 bases are shared with TRBD1. CDR1 is SGHTA, CDR2 FQGTGA, per germline. The CDR3 is made up of 15 amino acids. V was pared by 4 bases and J by 3 bases, with 5 bases of the junction left unmatched. The full variable domain, with the rest looked up from reference TRBV7-3 and TRBJ2-7, is GAGVSQTPSNKVTEKGKYVELRCDPISGHTALYWYRQSLGQGPEFLIYFQGTGAADDSGLPNDRFFAVRPEGSVSTLKIQRTERGDSAVYLCASSSQGQGVYEQYFGPGTRLTVT.

The chain carries TRBV6-1 and TRBJ2-7; maybe TRBD2 (6 bases). The CDR3 covers 16 residues. V gave up 4 bases and J gave up 0 bases, with 16 bases separating them. From germline, CDR1 is MNHNS and CDR2 SASEGT. This chain's CDR3 is CASSAILPGSSYEQYF. The CDR3 DNA is TGTGCCAGCAGTGCGATCCTCCCCGGGAGCTCCTACGAGCAGTACTTC.

V is TRBV7-9 and J is TRBJ2-7; D gene uncertain. CDR3 length: 14 amino acids. Germline values: CDR1 SEHNR, CDR2 FQNEAQ (reference sequence). Trimming cost V 4 bases and J 7 bases, with 17 bases left between them. In DNA, the CDR3 is TGTGCCAGCAGCTCCCCGGGCCCCCGCCTGGAGCAGTACTTC. Translated, it gives CASSSPGPRLEQYF.

The rearrangement joins TRBV27 to TRBJ1-4, with 11 bases matching TRBD1. This CDR3 is built from 16 residues. J lost 8 bases, V lost 3 bases, and 8 bases had no gene match. Germline values: CDR1 MNHEY, CDR2 SMNVEV (reference sequence). The CDR3 loop reads CASSFIGQGAREKLFF. The CDR3 nucleotides read TGTGCCAGCAGTTTCATTGGACAGGGGGCTCGCGAAAAACTGTTTTTT.

The J gene is TRBJ2-1, the V gene TRBV7-3; D ambiguous. Trimming cost V 3 bases and J 0 bases, with 9 bases left between them. This CDR3 spans 15 amino acids. CDR1 and CDR2 (germline): SGHTA, FQGTGA. The CDR3 sequence: CASSLDVNSYNEQFF. The DNA of the CDR3 is TGTGCCAGCAGCTTGGACGTGAACTCCTACAATGAGCAGTTCTTC.

This chain uses TRBV4-1 with TRBJ2-7; no reliable D call. CDR1 MGHRA and CDR2 YSYEKL come from the germline V gene. The CDR3 consists of 16 residues. V was clipped by 0 bases and J by 0 bases, with 12 bases between them. Here the CDR3 DNA reads TGCGCCAGCAGCCAAGATCCGTGGCAGGTCTCCTACGAGCAGTACTTC. Translating gives CASSQDPWQVSYEQYF.

This chain's CDR3 is CASSQGPRQETQYF. The CDR3 DNA reads TGCGCCAGCAGCCAAGGTCCCCGGCAGGAGACCCAGTACTTC. V and J are TRBV4-1 and TRBJ2-5; D gene uncertain. The CDR3 is 14 residues long. Germline V gene data show CDR1 as MGHRA and CDR2 as YSYEKL. V was cut by 1 base and J by 5 bases, with 11 bases left in between.

This chain connects TRBV5-1 to TRBJ2-4; the D is unclear. With 0 bases removed from V and 1 base from J, the gap between germline ends came to 23 bases. Germline V lookup: CDR1 SGHRS, CDR2 YFSETQ. CDR3 length: 20 residues. The CDR3 protein is CASSLEGSLLFNLAKNIQYF. The CDR3 region has the DNA TGCGCCAGCAGCTTGGAAGGCAGTCTGCTGTTCAACTTGGCCAAAAACATTCAGTACTTC.

V is TRBV9 and J is TRBJ2-5; 8 bases align to TRBD2. Germline trimming cut 0 bases from V and 4 bases from J; bases unmatched to any gene: 5. Per the germline V gene, CDR1 is SGDLS and CDR2 is YYNGEE. The CDR3 covers 15 residues. The CDR3 spells CASSVGISGAETQYF. The CDR3 DNA reads TGTGCCAGCAGCGTAGGAATTAGCGGGGCAGAGACCCAGTACTTC.

The rearrangement joins TRBV6-6 to TRBJ2-7, with a weak D call TRBD1 (6 bases). The CDR3 contains 14 residues. The germline V gene has CDR1 MNHNY and CDR2 SVGAGI (reference sequence). The V gene lost 8 bases and the J gene lost 2 bases, with 16 bases spanning the gap. CDR3 loop: CASLPGRGAYEQYF. The CDR3 DNA reads TGTGCCAGCCTCCCCGGCAGGGGTGCCTACGAGCAGTACTTC.

This chain connects TRBV5-4 to TRBJ2-2; 7 nucleotides agree with TRBD1. This CDR3 region has 17 residues. Losses at the gene ends were 5 bases for V and 0 bases for J; bases not matched to a gene: 10. Germline assignment: CDR1 SGHNT and CDR2 YYREEE (reference sequence). CDR3 nucleotide sequence: TGTGCCAGCAGGCAGGGGTGGGGACAGACGAACACCGGGGAGCTGTTTTTT. It translates to CASRQGWGQTNTGELFF.

The chain uses TRBV7-9 and TRBJ2-7; maybe TRBD2 (5 bases). The CDR3 extends over 15 amino acids. CDR1 is SEHNR and CDR2 is FQNEAQ in the germline V gene (reference sequence). Trimming cost V 2 bases and J 0 bases, with 11 bases left between them. The CDR3, as DNA: TGTGCCAGCAGCTTAACCCGGGGAAACTCCTACGAGCAGTACTTC. Translated, it gives CASSLTRGNSYEQYF.

The chain joins TRBV28 to TRBJ2-1, with D uncertain. Trimming took off 10 bases at V and 0 bases at J, with 19 bases between the two ends. This CDR3 is 16 amino acids long. Per the germline V gene, CDR1 is MDHEN and CDR2 is SYDVKM. DNA for the CDR3: TGTGCCACCATAAATAAGGGCGAGAGCTCCTACAATGAGCAGTTCTTC. Its translation: CATINKGESSYNEQFF.